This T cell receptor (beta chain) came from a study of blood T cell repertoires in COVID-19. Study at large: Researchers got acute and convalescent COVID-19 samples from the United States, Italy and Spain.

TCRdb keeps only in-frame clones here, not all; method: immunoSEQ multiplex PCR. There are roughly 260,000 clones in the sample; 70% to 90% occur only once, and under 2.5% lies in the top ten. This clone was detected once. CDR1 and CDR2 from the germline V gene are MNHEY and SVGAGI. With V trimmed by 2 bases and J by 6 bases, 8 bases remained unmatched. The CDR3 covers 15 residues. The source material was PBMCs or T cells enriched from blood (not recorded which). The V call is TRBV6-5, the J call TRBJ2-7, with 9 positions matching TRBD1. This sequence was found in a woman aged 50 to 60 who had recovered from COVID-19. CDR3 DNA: TGTGCCAGCAGTTACGGAGGACAGGGGACTGCCGAGCAGTACTTC. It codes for CASSYGGQGTAEQYF.